This TCR beta chain was identified during a study of cytomegalovirus exposure and HLA in healthy donors. General study results and limits: The investigators catalogued under 200 TCR beta chains as cytomegalovirus-associated. The classifier reportedly diagnosed cytomegalovirus status with high sensitivity and specificity. According to a later analysis, TCR clusters from the first cohort tended to co-occur in the 100 to 150 validation repertoires.

This table comes from immunoSEQ multiplex PCR, and its TCRdb copy is limited to in-frame clones, with some not included. The table shows about 240,000 clones, with about 90% occurring only once. Germline CDR1 MNHEY, CDR2 SMNVEV (reference sequence). The V end lost 5 bases, the J end lost 3 bases, and 5 bases lay between the germline ends. The CDR3 extends over 12 amino acids. As to this clone: Its antigen is undetermined. At the DNA level, this CDR3 is encoded by other sequences in the same sample as well.

The chain couples TRBV27 to TRBJ1-5; D remains unclear. Input material: PBMCs. This clonotype originated in a woman in her 30s in good health and CMV-seropositive. The CDR3 DNA reads TGTGCCAGCAGTCCTCTCAATCAGCCCCAGCATTTT. Encoded protein: CASSPLNQPQHF.